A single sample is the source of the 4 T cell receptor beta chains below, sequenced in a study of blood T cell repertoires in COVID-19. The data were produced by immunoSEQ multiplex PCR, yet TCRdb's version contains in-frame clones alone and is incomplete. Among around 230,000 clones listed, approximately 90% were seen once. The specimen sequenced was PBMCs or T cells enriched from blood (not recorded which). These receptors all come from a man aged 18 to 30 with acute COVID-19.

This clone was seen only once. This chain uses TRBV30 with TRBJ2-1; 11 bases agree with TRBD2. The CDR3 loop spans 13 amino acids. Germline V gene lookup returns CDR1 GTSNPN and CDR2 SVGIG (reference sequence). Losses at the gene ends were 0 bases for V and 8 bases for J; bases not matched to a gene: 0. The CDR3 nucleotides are TGTGCCTGGAGTGTACTAGCGGGAGATGAGCAGTTCTTC. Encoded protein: CAWSVLAGDEQFF.

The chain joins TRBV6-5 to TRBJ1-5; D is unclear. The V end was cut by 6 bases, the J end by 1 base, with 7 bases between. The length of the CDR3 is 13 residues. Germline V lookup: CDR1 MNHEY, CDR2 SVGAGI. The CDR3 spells CASSDTSNQPQHF. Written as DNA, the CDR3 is TGTGCCAGCAGCGACACGAGCAATCAGCCCCAGCATTTT.

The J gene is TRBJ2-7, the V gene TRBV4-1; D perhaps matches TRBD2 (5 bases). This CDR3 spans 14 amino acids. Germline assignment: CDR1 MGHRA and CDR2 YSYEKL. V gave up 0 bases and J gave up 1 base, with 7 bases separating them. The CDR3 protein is CASSQEGLSYEQYF. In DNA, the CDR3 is TGCGCCAGCAGCCAAGAAGGACTTTCCTACGAGCAGTACTTC.

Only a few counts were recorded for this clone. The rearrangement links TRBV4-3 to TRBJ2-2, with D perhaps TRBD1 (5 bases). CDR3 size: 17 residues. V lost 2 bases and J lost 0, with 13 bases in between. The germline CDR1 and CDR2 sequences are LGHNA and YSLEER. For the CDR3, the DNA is TGCGCCAGCAGCCAAACAGGAGTCTTGGCGAACACCGGGGAGCTGTTTTTT. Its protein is CASSQTGVLANTGELFF.